Given below is one TCR beta chain in context. Its antigen is still unknown. Carried by the TCR beta cDNA libraries were unique molecular identifiers. A population of about 0.95 to 10 million T cells gave rise to roughly 490,000 cDNA molecules. MiXCR, applied by TCRdb to the PCR reads, yields one record per CDR3 protein. The repertoire includes hundreds of thousands of distinct CDR3 sequences, less than 40% of them detected once, and about an eighth sits in the top ten. This specimen comes from a study of post-analysis software for immune sequencing data. Regarding the study as a whole: The study found TRBV5-6, TRBV5-1 and TRBV20-1 among roughly 5 TRBV segments more frequent in patients than controls. Versus controls, multiple sclerosis patients showed significantly lower diversity (normalized Chao1).

Looked up from germline, CDR1 is SGHRS and CDR2 is YFSETQ. Trimming removed 4 bases at V and 1 base at J, with 12 bases between. CDR3 length: 14 amino acids. The chain employs TRBV5-1 and TRBJ2-7; D is ambiguous. The sequencing sample was made of blood. This clonotype was sampled from a girl aged 5-17 years with multiple sclerosis. The CDR3 DNA sequence: TGCGCCAGCAGCGTGGTCGCAGAGTCCTACGAGCAGTACTTC. Protein sequence: CASSVVAESYEQYF.